Described below is a single TCR beta chain sequence and its context. Its antigen specificity is not known. Nothing much larger sits one base from this clone, and base qualities are not available. To sequence the TCRbeta CDR3 region, genomic DNA was isolated from the sorted cells. TCRbeta CDR3 regions were sequenced using the immunoSEQ Assay. TCRdb limited this immuneACCESS table to in-frame rearrangements with V and J called. A share of clones is missing; checked studies link under half to unresolved V genes, and the rest is unexplained. Across this sample there are about 100,000 clones, with 75% to 90% seen only once. Around 0.16% of the sample is held by the ten biggest clonotypes. This sample is drawn from a study of OX40 agonist ivuxolimab in advanced cancers. In the study overall: The costimulatory receptor OX40 (CD134) was targeted by ivuxolimab, a fully human IgG2 agonistic monoclonal antibody. Intravenous ivuxolimab was administered to patients every 2 weeks at six dose levels: 0.01, 0.1, 0.3, 1.5, 3 and 10 mg/kg. Of the approximately 54 dose-escalation patients, hepatocellular carcinoma was present in about 20, melanoma in roughly 15, renal cell carcinoma in 9 and head and neck cancer in 9. A male proportion of 70% to 90% and a mean age of about 60 years, ranging from about 20 to 85, were recorded for the dose-escalation cohort. Prior anti-PD-1, anti-PD-L1 or anti-CTLA-4 therapy was permitted, and checkpoint inhibitors had been received by around 40% of dose-escalation patients. Three dose-escalation patients achieved partial responses, one with hepatocellular carcinoma and two with cutaneous melanoma. The point of sequencing TCRbeta in the periphery was to test whether ivuxolimab changed TCR sequence diversity and drove clonal T-cell expansion. The paper covers the monotherapy dose-escalation part of the phase I ivuxolimab trial, which included N of about 50 patients.

From a lookup of the germline V gene, CDR1 and CDR2 are SGHTA and FQGTGA. The CDR3 sequence holds 13 residues, the cysteine and phenylalanine included. The only DNA kept is the CDR3, 39 bases in frame from the first base. V lost 1 base and J lost 4 bases; the stretch between them is 7 bases long. Here is what the overall study found, with its caveats: Low levels of normalized T-cell clonal expansion were also seen in some nonresponding patients. Clonal expansion of both CD4+ and CD8+ blood T cells was observed from baseline to week 6 at doses 0.1 to 3.0 mg/kg. Antigen specificity was not determined for the clonally expanded peripheral T cells. After ivuxolimab, expanded clones were on average more numerous among CD8+ T cells than among CD4+ T cells. In the 0.1-3.0 mg/kg groups, partial responders were among the patients with the lowest normalized peripheral clonal expansion, particularly in CD8+ T cells.

The trial excluded patients who had a history of autoimmune disease or who were on systemic immunosuppression. Peripheral blood for TCR sequencing was collected from all dose cohorts at baseline, on cycle 4 day 1, and on cycle 7 day 1. Samples came from an open-label, multicenter, first-in-human phase I dose-escalation trial of ivuxolimab. The trial enrolled adults with locally advanced or metastatic head and neck squamous cell, hepatocellular, melanoma or renal cell carcinoma. Before TCR sequencing, CD4+ T cells and CD8+ T cells were sorted from peripheral blood as separate populations. The TCR comes from an adult with an advanced solid tumor such as melanoma, head and neck, liver or kidney cancer. Here the sequenced sample was CD4+ or CD8+ T cells sorted from blood, taken in a trial of the OX40 agonist ivuxolimab. The chain is made from TRBV7-3 and TRBJ1-1; no D gene is confidently identified. CDR3 loop: CASSLREATEAFF. The DNA sequence is given as TGTGCCAGCAGCTTAAGGGAGGCCACTGAAGCTTTCTTT. Extended through the reference TRBV7-3 and TRBJ1-1 proteins, this CDR3 yields the full variable domain: GAGVSQTPSNKVTEKGKYVELRCDPISGHTALYWYRQSLGQGPEFLIYFQGTGAADDSGLPNDRFFAVRPEGSVSTLKIQRTERGDSAVYLCASSLREATEAFFGQGTRLTVV.